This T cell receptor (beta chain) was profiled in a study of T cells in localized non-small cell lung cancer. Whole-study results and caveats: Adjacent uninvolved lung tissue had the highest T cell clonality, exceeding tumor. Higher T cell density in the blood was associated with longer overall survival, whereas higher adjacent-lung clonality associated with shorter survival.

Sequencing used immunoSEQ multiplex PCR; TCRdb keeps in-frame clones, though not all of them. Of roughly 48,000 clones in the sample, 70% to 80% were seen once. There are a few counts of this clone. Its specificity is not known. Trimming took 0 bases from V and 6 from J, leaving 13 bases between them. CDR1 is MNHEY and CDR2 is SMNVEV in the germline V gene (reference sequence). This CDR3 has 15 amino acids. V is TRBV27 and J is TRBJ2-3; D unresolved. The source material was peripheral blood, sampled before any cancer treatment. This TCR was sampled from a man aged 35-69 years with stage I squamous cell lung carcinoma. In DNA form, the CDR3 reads TGTGCCAGCAGTTTATCGGCGACAACCCCGGATACGCAGTATTTT. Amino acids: CASSLSATTPDTQYF.